The text below deals with one T cell receptor beta chain. Its target is not known. Vbeta (60) and Jbeta (13) primers were used in the PCR. Clones were sequenced by immunoSEQ multiplex PCR, and TCRdb holds only the in-frame ones, with some missing. The listing records 150,000 to 200,000 clones. This specimen belongs to a study of cytomegalovirus exposure and HLA in healthy donors. Study-wide results and caveats: Follow-up analysis found HLA locus-dependent TCR association rates, highest for DRB1 and lowest for HLA-C.

CDR3 size: 14 residues. Looked up from germline, CDR1 is SNHLY and CDR2 is FYNNEI. Between the trimmed V and J ends, which lost 6 bases and 5 bases, there was a span of 16 bases. Sequencing was done on a sample of PBMCs. The rearrangement uses TRBV2 and TRBJ2-5; maybe TRBD1 (6 bases). This receptor was identified in a woman in her fifties or sixties in good health and CMV-seronegative. CDR3 protein: CASRLNRAGETQYF. DNA for the CDR3: TGTGCCAGCAGGCTCAACAGGGCGGGTGAGACCCAGTACTTC.